The 3 T cell receptor beta chains given below trace back to one sample, sequenced in a study of control samples from healthy donors and cancer patients. The assay was immunoSEQ multiplex PCR, and TCRdb's table has in-frame clones only and misses some. The table has 65,000 to 80,000 clones, approximately 90% seen once. The specimen was PBMCs. These receptors came from a woman aged 55-69 years with head and neck cancer.

This chain links TRBV11-3 with TRBJ2-5; D may be TRBD1 or TRBD2 (7 bases each). The germline gives CDR1 SGHNT, CDR2 YENEEA. The CDR3 has 16 residues. Trimming removed 0 bases at V and 4 bases at J, with 15 bases between. The CDR3 region has the DNA TGTGCCAGCAGCTTAGAGAGCGGCAGGGGGGGAGAGACCCAGTACTTC. Translating it yields CASSLESGRGGETQYF.

The chain employs TRBV30 and TRBJ2-5; no firm D call. The germline gives CDR1 GTSNPN, CDR2 SVGIG (reference sequence). Trimming took off 0 bases at V and 5 bases at J, with 7 bases between the two ends. The length of the CDR3 is 12 residues. CDR3 sequence reads: CAWSVQLETQYF. CDR3 in DNA: TGTGCCTGGAGTGTTCAACTTGAGACCCAGTACTTC.

The J gene is TRBJ2-7, the V gene TRBV7-3, with 7 bases lining up with TRBD1. J lost 3 bases, V lost 4 bases, and 9 bases had no gene match. The germline V gene has CDR1 SGHTA and CDR2 FQGTGA. There are 15 residues in the CDR3. The CDR3 reads CASSSGATGIYEQYF. The DNA of the CDR3 is TGTGCCAGCAGCTCCGGGGCGACAGGGATCTACGAGCAGTACTTC.